This T cell receptor (beta chain) stems from a study of blood T cell repertoires in COVID-19. Study-wide background: Samples came from the United States, Italy and Spain, spanning acute and convalescent COVID-19. The analysed material was cDNA or gDNA that came from T cells, B-cell-depleted T cells, or PBMCs.

In the original processing: For nucleated cells, counts were estimated from reference gene primer amplification. TCRdb's table, derived via immunoSEQ multiplex PCR, lists solely in-frame clones and lacks some. The DNA gave D and trimming, while V, J and clone size come from that table. The sample contains around 140,000 clones, roughly 90% of which appear only once. Germline CDR1 and CDR2: MDHEN and SYDVKM. This CDR3 contains 13 residues. V gave up 8 bases and J gave up 0 bases, with 8 bases separating them. The specimen was peripheral blood. The gene calls are TRBV28 and TRBJ2-1; D gene unclear. The clonotype was recovered from a man in his 70s with active COVID-19. CDR3 amino acids: CASALSSYNEQFF. The CDR3 region has the DNA TGTGCCAGCGCCCTGAGCTCCTACAATGAGCAGTTCTTC.